This TCR beta chain stems from a study of shared clonotypes between healthy human individuals. Study-wide results and caveats: Blood was the sole source, and tissue repertoires probably differ. The study generally estimated greater richness for naive than memory subsets.

This clone has just one count. Its antigen remains unknown. CD45RO+ cells plus CCR7-negative CD45RA+ TemRA cells formed CD8 memory. Germline V gene sequence: CDR1 MNHEY, CDR2 SMNVEV (reference sequence). The CDR3 loop spans 13 amino acids. Unmatched junction bases numbered 3, after V lost 6 bases and J lost 5 bases. The assay was immunoSEQ multiplex PCR, and TCRdb's table has in-frame clones only and misses some. The table lists a few hundred thousand clones, around 96% of them singletons. V and J are TRBV27 and TRBJ2-5; TRBD2 aligns across 10 bases. This clonotype originated in a man younger than 40 in good health. The sample taken for sequencing was memory CD8+ T cells sorted from blood. Subset given: CD45RO+ cells pooled with CCR7-negative TemRA cells. The CDR3 is CASRVSGGETQYF. In DNA form, the CDR3 reads TGTGCCAGCAGGGTTAGCGGGGGGGAGACCCAGTACTTC.